The 4 T cell receptor beta chains in this list originate from one sample, sequenced in a study of blood T cell repertoires in COVID-19. Some clones are missing from TCRdb's copy, which holds only in-frame ones; the method was immunoSEQ multiplex PCR. The sample includes about 180,000 clones, 88% seen only once; the top ten take approximately 9%. The sample comprised PBMCs or T cells enriched from blood (not recorded which). The receptors were gathered from a young woman who had recovered from COVID-19.

This chain uses TRBV2 with TRBJ2-7; D remains ambiguous. This CDR3 has 15 amino acids. CDR1 and CDR2 (germline): SNHLY, FYNNEI. Trimming took off 1 base at V and 0 bases at J, with 10 bases between the two ends. The CDR3 DNA follows: TGTGCCAGCAGTGAAGAATCGGTTAACTCCTACGAGCAGTACTTC. Translation: CASSEESVNSYEQYF.

This clone was found once. The gene calls are TRBV7-8 and TRBJ2-6, with 7 nucleotides matching TRBD2. CDR3 size: 18 residues. The J segment lost 0 bases and the V segment lost 5 bases, leaving 10 bases of the junction unmatched. Per germline, CDR1 SGHVS and CDR2 FQNEAQ. In DNA form, the CDR3 reads TGTGCCAGCAGCCGTTTCAGGGACTACAGCTCTGGGGCCAACGTCCTGACTTTC. Protein sequence: CASSRFRDYSSGANVLTF.

Only a few counts were recorded for this clone. The J gene is TRBJ2-7, the V gene TRBV6-6, with D hard to call. Trimming took off 8 bases at V and 0 bases at J, with 14 bases between the two ends. Per the germline V gene, CDR1 is MNHNY and CDR2 is SVGAGI (reference sequence). This CDR3 contains 14 residues. The CDR3 reads CASASGGPSYEQYF. CDR3 DNA: TGTGCCAGCGCCTCCGGTGGTCCCTCCTACGAGCAGTACTTC.

CDR3 nucleotide sequence: TGCAGCGGCGGGGACAGAAGTGGGGCGGCTGAAGCTTTCTTT. Amino acids: CSGGDRSGAAEAFF. The gene calls are TRBV29-1 and TRBJ1-1; 7 nucleotides line up with TRBD1. This CDR3 is 14 amino acids long. The germline CDR1 and CDR2 sequences are SQVTM and ANQGSEA. The trim removed 7 bases at V and 6 bases at J, leaving 14 bases unmatched.